The 20 T cell receptor beta chains reported below all come from one sample, sequenced in a study of T cells in women clearing cervical HPV infection. The repertoire was sequenced with immunoSEQ multiplex PCR; TCRdb's copy has only in-frame clones and lacks some. Recorded for this sample: approximately 37,000 clones. The specimen was blood buffy coat. The receptors shown here come from a woman between 18 and 75 years old with a cervical HPV16 infection that either progressed to CIN3+ or cleared (not recorded which).

Details on this clone: The CDR3 is cut off 3 residues early in the read; its end comes from the germline J gene. The rearrangement links TRBV19 to TRBJ2-4; D may match TRBD1 or TRBD2 (5 bases each). Looked up from germline, CDR1 is LNHDA and CDR2 is SQIVND (reference sequence). This CDR3 contains 15 residues. The CDR3 is CASSPREGWKEGQYF. CDR3 DNA (partial): TGTGCCAGTAGTCCCCGTGAGGGGTGGAAGGAAGGT.

Details on this clone: The CDR3 goes on 3 residues after the read ends, and that part is filled in from the germline J gene. The chain is built from TRBV7-9 and TRBJ2-7; the D gene is possibly TRBD2 (5 bases). Germline CDR1 SEHNR, CDR2 FQNEAQ (reference sequence). Trimming cost V 5 bases and J 5 bases, with 16 bases left between them. This CDR3 is 14 amino acids long. The CDR3 protein is CASSPRTGEDEQYF. The CDR3 DNA, read in part, is TGTGCCAGCAGCCCTCGGACTGGAGAGGACGAG. Drawing the rest from reference TRBV7-9 and TRBJ2-7, the complete variable domain is DTGVSQNPRHKITKRGQNVTFRCDPISEHNRLYWYRQTLGQGPEFLTYFQNEAQLEKSRLLSDRFSAERPKGSFSTLEIQRTEQGDSAMYLCASSPRTGEDEQYFGPGTRLTVT.

Concerning this clone itself: The CDR3 extends 3 residues past the end of the read, so its final part is completed from the germline J gene. The chain couples TRBV20-1 to TRBJ1-5; D ambiguous. The length of the CDR3 is 16 residues. V was cut by 4 bases and J by 0 bases, with 16 bases left in between. In germline, CDR1 is DFQATT, CDR2 SNEGSKA (reference sequence). Partial CDR3 DNA: TGCAGTGCTACAGACGGTTTCGGTTATAGCAATCAGCCC. Encoded protein: CSATDGFGYSNQP. The CDR3, in full, reads CSATDGFGYSNQPQHF.

Worth noting for this clone: The read gets to within 3 residues of the CDR3 end, and the germline J gene fills in the rest. The chain joins TRBV19 to TRBJ1-2; D is unresolved. CDR1 is LNHDA and CDR2 is SQIVND in the germline V gene (reference sequence). The V and J ends lost 1 base and 3 bases respectively, with 6 bases between them. The CDR3 is 13 amino acids. The sequenced part of the CDR3 DNA is TGTGCCAGTAGTATAGGGACTGACTATGGC. Its protein product is CASSIGTDYG. The full CDR3 sequence reads CASSIGTDYGYTF. Variable domain in full (rest from reference TRBV19 and TRBJ1-2): DGGITQSPKYLFRKEGQNVTLSCEQNLNHDAMYWYRQDPGQGLRLIYYSQIVNDFQKGDIAEGYSVSREKKESFPLTVTSAQKNPTAFYLCASSIGTDYGYTFGSGTRLTVV.

A word on this clone: The DNA ends 3 residues before the CDR3 does, and the rest of the CDR3 is filled in from the germline J gene. The chain links TRBV11-1 to TRBJ1-1; D uncertain. Between the trimmed V and J ends, which lost 0 bases and 4 bases, there was a span of 12 bases. Germline V gene data show CDR1 as SGHAT and CDR2 as FQDESV (reference sequence). CDR3 length: 15 residues. CDR3 bases read: TGTGCCAGCAGCTTAGCGCACAGTGTAGGCACTGAA. It encodes CASSLAHSVGTE. The CDR3 as a whole reads CASSLAHSVGTEAFF.

Points on this clone: The missing CDR3 end, 3 residues past where the read stops, is filled in from the germline J gene. The chain has TRBV20-1 and TRBJ1-1; tentatively, D is TRBD1 (6 bases). Trimming cost V 6 bases and J 0 bases, with 14 bases left between them. Germline assignment: CDR1 DFQATT and CDR2 SNEGSKA (reference sequence). The CDR3 covers 14 residues. The CDR3 sequence: CSASDRPMNTEAFF. Incomplete CDR3 DNA: TGCAGTGCATCAGACAGGCCCATGAACACTGAA.

With regard to this clone: Read coverage stops 3 residues before the CDR3 terminus; the germline J gene supplies the remainder. This chain links TRBV20-1 with TRBJ2-7; D remains ambiguous. Trimming left V 1 base short and J 2 bases short, with 12 bases between. Germline lookup yields CDR1 DFQATT and CDR2 SNEGSKA (reference sequence). This CDR3 has 14 amino acids. This CDR3 is CSARGPETTYEQYF. Partial CDR3 DNA: TGCAGTGCTAGAGGTCCCGAGACAACCTACGAG.

As concerns this clone: The read terminates 3 residues before the CDR3 end, so the remaining end is supplied by the germline J gene. The chain joins TRBV7-3 to TRBJ1-4; D call uncertain. CDR3 length equals 16 residues. The germline CDR1 and CDR2 sequences are SGHTA and FQGTGA. CDR3 protein: CASSLQEAAGNSPLFF. CDR3 bases read: TGTGCCAGCAGCCTCCAGGAGGCAGCCGGTAATTCACCA.

Comment on this clone: The read stops 3 residues short of the end of the CDR3; the missing end is completed from the germline J gene. V usage is TRBV5-1 and J usage is TRBJ2-1; 8 positions agree with TRBD1. The junction had 8 bases not matched to a gene; V was cut back by 2 bases and J by 7 bases. Germline V gene sequence: CDR1 SGHRS, CDR2 YFSETQ. The CDR3 runs to 15 residues. The covered CDR3 bases are TGCGCCAGCAGCTTTGAGACAGGGGCAACAAATGAG. Its translation is CASSFETGATNE. The CDR3, in full, reads CASSFETGATNEQFF. The variable domain in full, with the rest retrieved from reference TRBV5-1 and TRBJ2-1, is KAGVTQTPRYLIKTRGQQVTLSCSPISGHRSVSWYQQTPGQGLQFLFEYFSETQRNKGNFPGRFSGRQFSNSRSEMNVSTLELGDSALYLCASSFETGATNEQFFGPGTRLTVL.

The CDR3 sequence is CASSLDGGNSPLHF. CDR3 DNA (partial): TGTGCCAGCAGCTTAGACGGGGGGAATTCACCC. V usage is TRBV7-8 and J usage is TRBJ1-6, with D maybe TRBD1 (5 bases). Read coverage stops 3 residues before the CDR3 terminus; the germline J gene supplies the remainder. This CDR3 is 14 amino acids long. The V end lost 1 base, the J end lost 7 bases, and 8 bases lay between the germline ends. Per the germline V gene, CDR1 is SGHVS and CDR2 is FQNEAQ.

Points on this clone: The CDR3 extends 3 residues past the end of the read, so its final part is completed from the germline J gene. V usage is TRBV6-1 and J usage is TRBJ1-2, with 7 bases aligning to TRBD1. CDR1 and CDR2 (germline): MNHNS, SASEGT. V shed 2 bases and J 5 bases; nucleotides not matched to a gene: 8. The CDR3 totals 15 residues. The CDR3 is CASSEFGTATYGYTF. CDR3 bases read: TGTGCCAGCAGTGAATTTGGGACAGCGACATATGGC.

Note on this clone: The CDR3 end is not reached by the read, which stops 3 residues before it; the germline J gene fills it in. The chain has TRBV20-1 and TRBJ1-2, with 10 positions matching TRBD1. CDR1 is DFQATT, CDR2 SNEGSKA, per germline (reference sequence). This CDR3 has 15 residues. Germline trimming cut 0 bases from V and 2 bases from J; bases unmatched to any gene: 3. The chain's CDR3 is CSARERGQGNYGYTF. The covered CDR3 bases are TGCAGTGCTAGAGAAAGGGGACAGGGGAACTATGGC.

As for this clone: From the germline J gene comes the end of the CDR3, since the read stops 3 residues before it. The chain recombines TRBV7-8 with TRBJ1-2; D ambiguous. Germline V gene lookup returns CDR1 SGHVS and CDR2 FQNEAQ. Trimming left V 3 bases short and J 4 bases short, with 9 bases between. This CDR3 comprises 13 residues. The CDR3 sequence: CASSFGGIYGYTF. The DNA read from the CDR3 is TGTGCCAGCAGCTTTGGCGGGATCTATGGC.

Concerning this clone itself: The read ends 3 residues before the CDR3 terminus; that terminus is restored from the germline J gene. The V call is TRBV14, the J call TRBJ2-1; weak D call: TRBD2 (7 bases). Trimming took off 4 bases at V and 3 bases at J, with 10 bases between the two ends. Germline CDR1 SGHDN, CDR2 FVKESK. This CDR3 comprises 14 residues. The CDR3 DNA, read in part, is TGTGCCAGCAGCCGCGGGGGCCACTACAATGAG. Its protein is CASSRGGHYNE. The CDR3, in full, reads CASSRGGHYNEQFF.

Remarks on this clone: The read stops 3 residues short of the end of the CDR3; the missing end is completed from the germline J gene. The rearrangement links TRBV20-1 to TRBJ1-2; the match to TRBD1 covers 10 bases. The length of the CDR3 is 12 residues. The germline CDR1 and CDR2 sequences are DFQATT and SNEGSKA (reference sequence). The CDR3 bases that were read are TGCAGTGCTGGGACAGGGGAAGGAGGC. This translates into CSAGTGEGG. The whole CDR3 sequence reads CSAGTGEGGYTF.

Turning to this clone: From the germline J gene comes the end of the CDR3, since the read stops 3 residues before it. The chain uses TRBV7-2 and TRBJ1-1; possible D gene TRBD1, 6 bases. CDR1 and CDR2 from the germline V gene are SGHTA and FQGNSA. The CDR3 is 12 amino acids. The covered CDR3 bases are TGTGCCAGCAGCGAGGGGGTTAGGGAA. It translates to CASSEGVRE. The complete CDR3 protein is CASSEGVREAFF. The full variable domain, in which reference TRBV7-2 and TRBJ1-1 provide the parts outside the CDR3, is GAGVSQSPSNKVTEKGKDVELRCDPISGHTALYWYRQSLGQGLEFLIYFQGNSAPDKSGLPSDRFSAERTGGSVSTLTIQRTQQEDSAVYLCASSEGVREAFFGQGTRLTVV.

Comment on this clone: The sequenced fragment ends 3 residues before the CDR3 boundary, so the rest is inferred from the germline J gene. This chain joins TRBV19 and TRBJ2-7; TRBD2 agrees at 10 bases. V trimming: 6 bases; J trimming: 0 bases; junction bases outside the gene matches: 5. Per the germline V gene, CDR1 is LNHDA and CDR2 is SQIVND (reference sequence). The CDR3 sequence is 15 residues long. Partial CDR3 DNA: TGTGCCAGTAGAAGGACTAGCGGATTCTCCTACGAG. Protein sequence: CASRRTSGFSYE. The entire CDR3 protein is CASRRTSGFSYEQYF.

A remark on this clone: From the germline J gene comes the end of the CDR3, since the read stops 3 residues before it. This sequence joins TRBV2 and TRBJ2-4; TRBD1 agrees at 10 bases. This CDR3 is built from 14 residues. The germline CDR1 and CDR2 sequences are SNHLY and FYNNEI. Incomplete CDR3 DNA: TGTGCCAGCAGTCTAGACAGGGGGCTTAATGGT. Protein product: CASSLDRGLNG. The whole CDR3 protein reads CASSLDRGLNGQYF. Drawing the rest from reference TRBV2 and TRBJ2-4, the complete variable domain is EPEVTQTPSHQVTQMGQEVILRCVPISNHLYFYWYRQILGQKVEFLVSFYNNEISEKSEIFDDQFSVERPDGSNFTLKIRSTKLEDSAMYFCASSLDRGLNGQYFGAGTRLSVL.

Of note for this clone: Read data end 3 residues before the CDR3 end; the end is taken from the germline J gene. The V gene is TRBV20-1, the J gene TRBJ2-3; possibly TRBD2 for D (6 bases). Trimming took off 6 bases at V and 2 bases at J, with 15 bases between the two ends. The CDR3 consists of 14 residues. The germline gives CDR1 DFQATT, CDR2 SNEGSKA (reference sequence). CDR3 bases read: TGCAGTGCCGTCTGGGGGGACTCCACAGATACG. Translation gives CSAVWGDSTDT. The full CDR3 reads CSAVWGDSTDTQYF.

Worth noting for this clone: The read halts 3 residues ahead of the CDR3 end, with the missing end drawn from the germline J gene. The V and J genes are TRBV19 and TRBJ2-2; TRBD1 matches 7 bases. CDR1 and CDR2 from the germline V gene are LNHDA and SQIVND (reference sequence). The CDR3 consists of 14 residues. The CDR3 is CASSYGQDNSPLFF. The CDR3 DNA, read in part, is TGTGCCAGTAGTTACGGACAGGATAATTCACCG.